This TCR beta chain was obtained from a study of human T cells and chemical hapten exposure. On the study more broadly: TCR yields differed between samples (mainly from small differences in pooled library volume).

For the library, individual cDNA molecules each received unique molecular identifiers. In the original workflow: The median was about 89,000 TCRs per sample, ranging about 20,000 to 690,600. TCRdb fed the RACE reads into MiXCR, producing one record per CDR3 protein. The V and J calls here are based on TCRdb, not the publication. This table has 65,000 or so distinct CDR3 sequences, around 6.3% appearing once. The V gene's germline CDR1 is LNHNV and CDR2 YYDKDF (reference sequence). This CDR3 region has 13 residues. V was pared by 3 bases and J by 9 bases, with 12 bases between. Findings and limits, study-wide: TCRs above 1 in 1000 frequency did not change with DPC sensitization.

The time point: healthy volunteer bleed at 6 weeks. The study extracted total RNA from unfractionated whole blood. In its sample, this clonotype was seen many times. Its specificity is not known. The chain is built from TRBV15 and TRBJ2-1, with D perhaps matching TRBD1 or TRBD2 (6 bases each). This clonotype originated in a female donor in good health. Some clones in this sample may be carry-over from other donors' samples. Material for sequencing was whole blood. The DNA of the CDR3 is TGTGCCACCAGCAGGGAGGGGGGTGGTGAGCAGTTCTTC. This gives the protein CATSREGGGEQFF.